This TCR beta chain was recorded in a study of T cells after yellow fever vaccination. This clonotype was observed a few times. Trimming took 1 base from V and 6 from J, leaving 12 bases between them. CDR1 PRHDT and CDR2 FYEKMQ come from the germline V gene (reference sequence). The CDR3 sequence is 14 residues long. A single record per CDR3 protein comes from TCRdb applying MiXCR to the 5' RACE reads. The sample includes around 100,000 distinct CDR3 sequences, 7% to 8.5% seen only once; the top ten take about 25%. The sequence was collected from a man aged 25 to 40 who received the YFV17D yellow fever vaccine. The sequenced sample was CD8+ T cells sorted from PBMCs, obtained 45 days after the yellow fever booster vaccination. The rearrangement joins TRBV13 to TRBJ1-2, with D perhaps TRBD1 (6 bases). CDR3 bases: TGTGCCAGCAGCTTAGACAGGGATCTCCATGGCTACACCTTC. Translated, it gives CASSLDRDLHGYTF.